This TCR beta chain stems from a study of T cells after yellow fever vaccination. Turning to the study itself: Preparation of fractions with low cell numbers was performed using SMART-Seq v4 Ultra Low Input. Study-wide results and limits: The bulk population could contribute abundant contaminating clonotypes to FACS-sorted repertoires. Re-detected after boosting: most primary clones, 96% of CD4 and 75% to 90% of CD8.

About this clonotype: Its antigen remains unidentified.

V lost 4 bases and J 5 bases, leaving 11 bases between the germline ends. Germline lookup yields CDR1 LGHNA and CDR2 YNFKEQ. This CDR3 is built from 13 residues. Each CDR3 protein gets one entry after TCRdb re-called the 5' RACE reads with MiXCR. The sample carries 300,000 to 350,000 distinct CDR3 sequences, approximately 4% recorded once. The sample was PBMCs, taken 15 days after the yellow fever booster vaccination. V usage is TRBV4-2 and J usage is TRBJ2-5, with unresolved D. The sequence derives from a man aged 18 to 35 who received the YFV17D yellow fever vaccine. The CDR3 here is CASSLDLRETQYF. CDR3 nucleotide sequence: TGTGCCAGCAGCCTTGATCTGAGGGAGACCCAGTACTTC.